This T cell receptor beta chain is from a study of CXCR3-negative and CXCR3-positive naive CD8 T cells. Researchers sorted around 300,000 cells of each CD8+ T cell subset in triplicate. In the case of this clonotype: The antigen remains undetermined.

Each TRB cDNA library was prepared by 5' RACE (with UMI labels). With the 5' RACE reads reprocessed, TCRdb shows one record per CDR3 protein and no DNA. Its table lists 75,000 to 100,000 distinct CDR3 sequences. The CDR3 contains 14 residues. CDR1 and CDR2 from the germline V gene are GTSNPN and SVGIG (reference sequence). Study observations and caveats: TRB CDR3 properties were used to infer TCR strength, and surface CD5 was comparable between naive subsets. More hydrophobic TRB CDR3s occurred in CXCR3-positive than in CXCR3-negative naive cells. Post-cryopreservation CXCR3 expression was partly diminished, and the bulk of assays employed fresh PBMCs. Comparably high diversity marked both naive subsets, whereas memory CD8+ cells had much lower diversity.

V gene TRBV30 combines with J gene TRBJ1-5; TCRdb lists TRBD1, though no DNA is available to test this call. This sequence was found in a human donor in good health. Some clones in this sample may be carry-over from other donors' samples. The specimen sequenced was naive CXCR3+ CD8+ T cells from blood. Noted subset: CD45RO-CCR7+CD27+CD95- naive CD8+ T cells expressing CXCR3 (TNR3+). The chain's CDR3 is CAWAREGANQPQHF.